This T cell receptor (beta chain) was retrieved from a study of cytomegalovirus exposure and HLA in healthy donors. Primers for the PCR totalled 60 Vbeta and 13 Jbeta. Sequencing was performed with immunoSEQ multiplex PCR; in TCRdb, only in-frame clones are kept and a portion is missing. The table includes about 98,000 clones, approximately 70% detected once. This clone has a handful of counts. The source material was PBMCs. The receptor's source is a man between 45 and 60 years old in good health and CMV-seronegative.

For the CDR3, the DNA is TGCGCCAGCAGCCAAGACGACCCTCGGCTAGCCCCCTACGAGCAGTACTTC. Protein: CASSQDDPRLAPYEQYF. The chain has TRBV4-1 and TRBJ2-7, with D perhaps TRBD2 (5 bases). V lost 0 bases, J lost 2 bases, and 17 bases lay in between. The CDR3 sequence is 17 residues long. Germline V gene sequence: CDR1 MGHRA, CDR2 YSYEKL.